This T cell receptor (beta chain) derives from a study of blood T cell repertoires in COVID-19. As for the study in general: Whether acute or convalescent, the COVID-19 samples came from the United States, Italy and Spain. The analysed material was cDNA or gDNA that came from T cells, B-cell-depleted T cells, or PBMCs.

The CDR3 has 16 residues. Germline V lookup: CDR1 WSHSY, CDR2 SAAADI. V was clipped by 2 bases and J by 4 bases; unmatched bases: 7. In the source study's methods: Estimated nucleated cell counts came from reference gene primer amplification. Some clones are missing from TCRdb's copy, which holds only in-frame ones; the method was immunoSEQ multiplex PCR. For V, J and clone size, that table is used; D and trimming come from the DNA. The data show 250,000 to 400,000 clones, more than 70% seen once. The sequence was collected from a woman in her thirties with COVID-19, enrolled during active disease. The source material was peripheral blood. This chain links TRBV10-2 with TRBJ2-1; 8 nucleotides match TRBD1. The DNA for the CDR3 is TGCGCCAGCAGTGAGCCCGACAGGGGTGCGTACAATGAGCAGTTCTTC. Its translation: CASSEPDRGAYNEQFF.